The 26 T cell receptor beta chains reported below all come from one sample, sequenced in a study of shared clonotypes between healthy human individuals (dated by TCRdb to 2018 to 2020). The library came from the immunoSEQ multiplex PCR assay. TCRdb's version of the immuneACCESS table is confined to in-frame rearrangements and falls short of the full clone set. An unresolved V gene accounts for under half of the shortfall where checked; the remainder is of unknown origin. The sample records roughly 490,000 clones, roughly 78% of which are singletons. Around 12% of the sample belongs to the ten largest clones. Material: PBMCs. Receptors originate from a middle-aged woman in good health. Some clones in this sample may be carry-over from other donors' samples.

This clone has only one observation. This chain connects TRBV7-2 to TRBJ1-5; the D is unclear. Germline CDR1 SGHTA, CDR2 FQGNSA. The CDR3 is 12 residues long. The V end was cut by 4 bases, the J end by 6 bases, with 7 bases between. CDR3 sequence: CASSSQGQPQHF. CDR3 nucleotide sequence: TGTGCCAGCAGCTCTCAAGGTCAGCCCCAGCATTTT.

The chain joins TRBV5-6 to TRBJ2-7, with TRBD1 identical over 7 bases. J was trimmed by 4 bases and V by 4 bases; bases with no gene match: 11. The germline V gene has CDR1 SGHDT and CDR2 YYEEEE. The CDR3 length is 15 residues. This CDR3 is CASSPEQGLLYEQYF. The CDR3 DNA sequence: TGTGCCAGCAGCCCGGAACAGGGGCTGTTGTACGAGCAGTACTTC. The full variable domain, with the rest looked up from reference TRBV5-6 and TRBJ2-7, is DAGVTQSPTHLIKTRGQQVTLRCSPKSGHDTVSWYQQALGQGPQFIFQYYEEEERQRGNFPDRFSGHQFPNYSSELNVNALLLGDSALYLCASSPEQGLLYEQYFGPGTRLTVT.

In its sample, this clone was seen once. The chain employs TRBV4-1 and TRBJ2-7; the D gene is possibly TRBD2 (5 bases). V gave up 1 base and J gave up 6 bases, with 22 bases separating them. CDR1 is MGHRA, CDR2 YSYEKL, per germline. The length of the CDR3 is 17 residues. CDR3 sequence (DNA): TGCGCCAGCAGCCAAGTGAGGTCCCTAGCACTAGAGGGCGAGCAGTACTTC. Its translation: CASSQVRSLALEGEQYF.

This chain connects TRBV18 to TRBJ2-7, with TRBD2 matching 8 bases. The ends lost 3 bases at V and 6 bases at J; junction bases unmatched: 10. Looked up from germline, CDR1 is KGHSH and CDR2 is LQKENI. The CDR3 has 15 amino acids. CDR3 sequence reads: CASSPGGVSGTEQYF. The CDR3 nucleotides read TGTGCCAGCTCACCCGGGGGGGTTAGCGGGACCGAGCAGTACTTC.

This clone came up once. Distinct nucleotide sequences in the sample also encode this CDR3. This sequence joins TRBV10-3 and TRBJ1-3; D is undetermined. This CDR3 spans 15 amino acids. Germline assignment: CDR1 ENHRY and CDR2 SYGVKD. Trimming removed 0 bases from V and 1 base from J, with 7 bases in between. CDR3 protein: CAISESGGSGNTIYF. In DNA, the CDR3 is TGTGCCATCAGTGAGTCGGGTGGATCTGGAAACACCATATATTTT.

The table lists this clone with a few counts. This chain joins TRBV2 and TRBJ2-1; 11 bases line up with TRBD2. The CDR3 spans 14 residues. The germline CDR1 and CDR2 sequences are SNHLY and FYNNEI. Trimming cost V 6 bases and J 5 bases; bases outside gene matches: 3. The CDR3 sequence: CASSWGLADNEQFF. CDR3 nucleotides: TGTGCCAGCAGCTGGGGACTAGCGGACAATGAGCAGTTCTTC.

The CDR3 loop reads CASSLFRRNTEAFF. CDR3 in DNA: TGCGCCAGCAGCTTGTTCCGGCGGAACACTGAAGCTTTCTTT. This rearrangement joins TRBV5-1 to TRBJ1-1; D is undetermined. The CDR3 runs 14 residues. V was trimmed by 1 base and J by 1 base, leaving 8 bases between them. Germline CDR1 is SGHRS and CDR2 is YFSETQ.

The table lists this clone with a few counts. The chain links TRBV5-1 to TRBJ1-3; 9 bases fit TRBD1. CDR3 length: 15 residues. Trimming removed 0 bases from V and 5 bases from J; junction bases left unmatched: 3. CDR1 and CDR2 (germline): SGHRS, YFSETQ. CDR3 nucleotide sequence: TGCGCCAGCAGCTTGGGTGACAGGGGGAGAAACACCATATATTTT. It specifies CASSLGDRGRNTIYF.

The sample holds a few counts of this clone. J is TRBJ1-1 and V is TRBV20-1; D not certain. With 6 bases removed from V and 7 bases from J, the gap between germline ends came to 3 bases. The germline CDR1 and CDR2 sequences are DFQATT and SNEGSKA (reference sequence). CDR3 length equals 8 residues. In DNA form, the CDR3 reads TGCAGTGCCGGTGAAGCTTTCTTT. Residues: CSAGEAFF.

This clone turned up a few times. The chain joins TRBV7-8 to TRBJ2-7, with 8 bases aligning to TRBD1. CDR3 length: 15 amino acids. Germline V gene lookup returns CDR1 SGHVS and CDR2 FQNEAQ. V lost 2 bases to trimming and J lost 6 bases; unmatched junction nucleotides: 9. The CDR3 is CASSLSRGRPIEQYF. The DNA of the CDR3 is TGTGCCAGCAGCTTATCCAGGGGGCGGCCAATCGAGCAGTACTTC.

This clone was observed once. CDR3 DNA sequence: TGTGCCAGCAGTTTATTCAGGAGCTCTGGAAACACCATATATTTT. Translated: CASSLFRSSGNTIYF. The chain links TRBV28 to TRBJ1-3; no definite D call. Deletions cut 1 base from V and 0 bases from J, with 7 bases between. CDR1 MDHEN and CDR2 SYDVKM come from the germline V gene. The CDR3 contains 15 residues.

The gene calls are TRBV5-8 and TRBJ2-7, with D uncertain. The germline gives CDR1 SGHTS, CDR2 YDEGEE. The V and J ends lost 2 bases and 0 bases respectively, with 12 bases between them. This CDR3 comprises 15 residues. CDR3 amino acids: CASSLGSHSSYEQYF. The CDR3 DNA reads TGTGCCAGCAGCTTAGGTTCTCATAGCTCCTACGAGCAGTACTTC.

The J gene is TRBJ2-1, the V gene TRBV7-2; 14 nucleotides align to TRBD2. This CDR3 region has 15 residues. V was clipped by 5 bases and J by 8 bases; unmatched bases: 5. The germline V gene encodes CDR1 SGHTA and CDR2 FQGNSA. In DNA, the CDR3 is TGTGCCAGCAGCGAGCAGGGACTAGCGGGGGATGAGCAGTTCTTC. Its translation is CASSEQGLAGDEQFF. The whole variable domain, remainder taken from reference TRBV7-2 and TRBJ2-1, is GAGVSQSPSNKVTEKGKDVELRCDPISGHTALYWYRQSLGQGLEFLIYFQGNSAPDKSGLPSDRFSAERTGGSVSTLTIQRTQQEDSAVYLCASSEQGLAGDEQFFGPGTRLTVL.

This sequence joins TRBV7-3 and TRBJ2-2, with TRBD1 matching over 8 bases. The germline gives CDR1 SGHTA, CDR2 FQGTGA. The CDR3 runs to 16 residues. Trimming cost V 1 base and J 4 bases; bases outside gene matches: 5. The CDR3 DNA reads TGTGCCAGCAGCTTAAGGACAGGGTTGCTCACCGGGGAGCTGTTTTTT. It specifies CASSLRTGLLTGELFF.

This clone was detected many times. The CDR3 region has the DNA TGTGCCAGAACCGGGACAGGAAGTTCTGGCTACACCTTC. It is translated as CARTGTGSSGYTF. V and J are TRBV2 and TRBJ1-2, with TRBD1 matching over 8 bases. CDR1 is SNHLY, CDR2 FYNNEI, per germline. CDR3 length equals 13 residues. Trimming at V came to 9 bases and at J to 7 bases, leaving 10 bases not matched to a gene.

The chain employs TRBV30 and TRBJ2-5; D may be TRBD1 or TRBD2 (5 bases each). The CDR3 is 14 amino acids. The V end was cut by 2 bases, the J end by 2 bases, with 12 bases between. Looked up from germline, CDR1 is GTSNPN and CDR2 is SVGIG (reference sequence). CDR3 loop: CAWSRGRGQETQYF. CDR3 DNA: TGTGCCTGGAGTCGGGGACGGGGTCAAGAGACCCAGTACTTC.

The V and J genes are TRBV5-4 and TRBJ2-7, with a possible D match to TRBD2 (6 bases). The V gene's germline CDR1 is SGHNT and CDR2 YYREEE (reference sequence). The CDR3 runs 16 residues. V gave up 1 base and J gave up 4 bases, with 18 bases separating them. The DNA for the CDR3 is TGTGCCAGCAGCTTGAAAGACGGGACTCTCTCTTACGAGCAGTACTTC. This encodes CASSLKDGTLSYEQYF.

The V gene is TRBV4-1, the J gene TRBJ1-4; TRBD1 might be the D (6 bases). CDR1 and CDR2 (germline): MGHRA, YSYEKL. The CDR3 has 15 amino acids. V was pared by 0 bases and J by 7 bases, with 12 bases between. CDR3 nucleotide sequence: TGCGCCAGCAGCCAAGAGGAAGGGGGAAGTGAAAAACTGTTTTTT. Translated, it gives CASSQEEGGSEKLFF.

As regards this clone: A much larger clone lies a single base off, so this may be a read error. This specimen includes other DNA sequences encoding the same CDR3. The chain uses TRBV7-9 and TRBJ1-5; D is possibly TRBD1 (6 bases). CDR3 length: 12 amino acids. CDR1 is SEHNR, CDR2 FQNEAQ, per germline (reference sequence). The CDR3 loop reads CASSSRGQPQHF. The DNA of the CDR3 is TGTGCCAGCAGCTCCAGGGGTCAGCCTCAGCATTTT.

For this clone: Other nucleotide sequences from this sample produce the same CDR3. The gene calls are TRBV28 and TRBJ2-7; D possibly corresponds to TRBD1 (6 bases). Trimming stripped 4 bases from V and 0 bases from J, with 13 bases between. The CDR3 runs 15 residues. Germline V CDR1 and CDR2: MDHEN, SYDVKM. The CDR3, as DNA: TGTGCCAGCAGTTCGACCGGGACAAGCTCCTACGAGCAGTACTTC. It yields the protein CASSSTGTSSYEQYF.

As regards this clone: A far more abundant clone sits one base away, making this likely a read error. Other DNA sequences in the same sample also yield this CDR3. The chain has TRBV5-6 and TRBJ1-2, with D unresolved. The CDR3 runs 12 residues. Trimming stripped 1 base from V and 5 bases from J, with 6 bases between. The germline V gene encodes CDR1 SGHDT and CDR2 YYEEEE. CDR3 DNA: TGTGCCAGCAGCTTGACAGAGTATGGCTACACCTTC. Translating it yields CASSLTEYGYTF.

The chain carries TRBV27 and TRBJ2-1, with 8 nucleotides matching TRBD2. CDR3 length equals 13 residues. J was trimmed by 7 bases and V by 6 bases; bases with no gene match: 5. Germline V CDR1 and CDR2: MNHEY, SMNVEV (reference sequence). CDR3 in amino acids: CASSLGLANEQFF. CDR3 nucleotide sequence: TGTGCCAGCAGCCTCGGACTAGCTAATGAGCAGTTCTTC.

The rearrangement uses TRBV21-1 and TRBJ2-3; no check of the table's D call, TRBD2, against the DNA was made. TRBV21-1 is a recognized pseudogene. This CDR3 spans 15 amino acids. The CDR3 sequence is CASSREAGACDTQYF. In DNA, the CDR3 is TGTGCCAGCAGCCGGGAAGCGGGAGCGTGCGATACGCAGTATTTT.

This clone has just one count. The chain uses TRBV4-1 and TRBJ1-3; D unclear. The CDR3 is 16 amino acids. Trimming took 1 base from V and 0 from J, leaving 10 bases between them. Germline assignment: CDR1 MGHRA and CDR2 YSYEKL. The CDR3 loop is CASSQVWGFSGNTIYF. The CDR3 DNA is TGCGCCAGCAGCCAAGTGTGGGGATTCTCTGGAAACACCATATATTTT.

The V call is TRBV30, the J call TRBJ1-4; tentative D call: TRBD1 (6 bases). Trimming took off 5 bases at V and 5 bases at J, with 18 bases between the two ends. Germline V gene sequence: CDR1 GTSNPN, CDR2 SVGIG (reference sequence). The CDR3 consists of 15 residues. CDR3 DNA sequence: TGTGCCTGGTCCCCTCCGGACAGCTTGAATGAAAAACTGTTTTTT. This gives the protein CAWSPPDSLNEKLFF.

This chain links TRBV5-1 with TRBJ2-1, with TRBD2 matching 8 bases. The V and J ends lost 7 bases and 1 base, in that order; junction bases with no gene match: 7. The CDR3 loop spans 15 amino acids. Germline loops: CDR1 SGHRS, CDR2 YFSETQ. The CDR3 sequence is CASAQAGESYNEQFF. DNA for the CDR3: TGCGCCAGCGCCCAAGCGGGAGAGTCCTACAATGAGCAGTTCTTC.